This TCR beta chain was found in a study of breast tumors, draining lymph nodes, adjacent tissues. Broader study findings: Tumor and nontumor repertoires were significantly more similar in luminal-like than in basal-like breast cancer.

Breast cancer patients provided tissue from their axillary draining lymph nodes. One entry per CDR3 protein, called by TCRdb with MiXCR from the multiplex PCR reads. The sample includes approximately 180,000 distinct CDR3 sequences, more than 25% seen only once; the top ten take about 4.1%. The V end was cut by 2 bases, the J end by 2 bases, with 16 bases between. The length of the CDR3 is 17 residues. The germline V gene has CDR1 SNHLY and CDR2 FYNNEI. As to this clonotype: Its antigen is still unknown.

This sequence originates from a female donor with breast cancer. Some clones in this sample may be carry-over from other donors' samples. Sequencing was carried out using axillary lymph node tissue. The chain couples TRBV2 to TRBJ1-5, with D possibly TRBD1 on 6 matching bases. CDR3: CASSERRTAGGNQPQHF. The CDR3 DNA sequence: TGTGCCAGCAGTGAACGGAGGACAGCGGGAGGCAATCAGCCCCAGCATTTT. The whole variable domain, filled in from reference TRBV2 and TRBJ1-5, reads EPEVTQTPSHQVTQMGQEVILRCVPISNHLYFYWYRQILGQKVEFLVSFYNNEISEKSEIFDDQFSVERPDGSNFTLKIRSTKLEDSAMYFCASSERRTAGGNQPQHFGDGTRLSIL.